Listed below are T cell receptor beta chains from one sample, sequenced in a study of blood T cell repertoires in COVID-19. Method: immunoSEQ multiplex PCR; TCRdb's copy keeps in-frame clones and lacks some. The sample yields tens of thousands of clones, about 87% seen once. Sequencing was done on a sample of peripheral blood. Receptor source: a woman of 80 years or more with active COVID-19. Both conserved end residues are part of each CDR3. Fields, in order: clone size, J gene, D gene, V gene, CDR3 protein, CDR3 DNA. The D gene is left open where the match is weak. Expanded clones are given a class, and other clones once, few, many or no size at all.

size: -; J: TRBJ1-1; D: -; V: TRBV11-2; CDR3: CASSLWSWEAFF; DNA: TGTGCCAGCAGCTTATGGAGTTGGGAAGCTTTCTTT
size: -; J: TRBJ1-2; D: TRBD1; V: TRBV5-3; CDR3: CARHGATGERYGYTF; DNA: TGTGCCAGACATGGGGCGACAGGGGAGAGGTATGGCTACACCTTC
size: -; J: TRBJ1-2; D: TRBD1; V: TRBV7-8; CDR3: CASSHMGQGNYGYTF; DNA: TGTGCCAGCAGCCATATGGGACAGGGGAACTATGGCTACACCTTC
size: -; J: TRBJ2-7; D: TRBD1; V: TRBV6-5; CDR3: CASWGQGSYEQYF; DNA: TGTGCCAGCTGGGGACAGGGTTCCTACGAGCAGTACTTC
size: -; J: TRBJ2-3; D: TRBD2; V: TRBV10-3; CDR3: CAPGGTPGDTQYF; DNA: TGTGCCCCGGGGGGGACTCCTGGGGATACGCAGTATTTT
size: once; J: TRBJ2-5; D: -; V: TRBV6-4; CDR3: CASSKPGRPQETQYF; DNA: TGTGCCAGCAGCAAGCCGGGGAGACCCCAAGAGACCCAGTACTTC
size: -; J: TRBJ2-2; D: -; V: TRBV5-1; CDR3: CASMGAANTGELFF; DNA: TGCGCCAGCATGGGGGCCGCGAACACCGGGGAGCTGTTTTTT
size: -; J: TRBJ2-2; D: TRBD1; V: TRBV7-9; CDR3: CASSQQGAGELFF; DNA: TGTGCCAGCAGCCAACAGGGGGCCGGGGAGCTGTTTTTT
size: few; J: TRBJ2-7; D: TRBD1; V: TRBV27; CDR3: CASSLRDRIYEQYF; DNA: TGTGCCAGCAGTTTAAGGGACAGGATCTACGAGCAGTACTTC
size: -; J: TRBJ1-4; D: TRBD1; V: TRBV7-6; CDR3: CASSLNGQGGSEKLFF; DNA: TGTGCCAGCAGCTTAAACGGACAGGGGGGCTCTGAAAAACTGTTTTTT